This TCR beta chain was sequenced for a study of persistence of HIV-infected CD4 T cells. Sequencing used immunoSEQ version 4 in survey mode. The data were produced by immunoSEQ multiplex PCR, yet TCRdb's version contains in-frame clones alone and is incomplete. Among 46,000 or so clones listed, approximately 72% were seen once. Cells were stimulated with CMV-infected fibroblast lysates at roughly 10 ug/mL. Sorted nonresponding memory CD4+ T cells were CD40L-negative, CD69-negative, CD45RO-high. CDR3 length: 16 amino acids. V was shortened by 1 base and J by 6 bases, with 18 bases between the two germline ends. The V gene's germline CDR1 is SGHTA and CDR2 FQGNSA. A few counts support this clone. Its cognate antigen is unknown.

Sequencing was performed on CD4+ T cells sorted from PBMCs after 18-hour stimulation, taken from a patient who received antiretroviral therapy. The rearrangement uses TRBV7-2 and TRBJ1-2; D is perhaps TRBD1 (5 bases). The source is an adult man with HIV who was CMV-seropositive. The CDR3 sequence: CASSLEIMGRGHGYTF. The CDR3, as DNA: TGTGCCAGCAGCTTAGAGATAATGGGACGAGGGCATGGCTACACCTTC.